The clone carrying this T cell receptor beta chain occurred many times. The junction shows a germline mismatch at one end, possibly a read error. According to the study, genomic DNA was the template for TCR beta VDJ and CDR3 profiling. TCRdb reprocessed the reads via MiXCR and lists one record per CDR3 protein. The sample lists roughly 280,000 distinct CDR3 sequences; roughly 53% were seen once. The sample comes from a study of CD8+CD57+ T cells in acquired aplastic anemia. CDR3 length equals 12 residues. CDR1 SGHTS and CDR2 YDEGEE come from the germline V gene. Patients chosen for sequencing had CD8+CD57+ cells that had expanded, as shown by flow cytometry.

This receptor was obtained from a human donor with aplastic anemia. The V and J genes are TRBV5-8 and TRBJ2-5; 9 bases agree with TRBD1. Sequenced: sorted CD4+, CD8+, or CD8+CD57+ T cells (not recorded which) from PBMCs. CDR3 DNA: TGTGCCAGCAGCGTGGACAGGGGCAGTTCGACATTC. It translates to CASSVDRGSSTF.